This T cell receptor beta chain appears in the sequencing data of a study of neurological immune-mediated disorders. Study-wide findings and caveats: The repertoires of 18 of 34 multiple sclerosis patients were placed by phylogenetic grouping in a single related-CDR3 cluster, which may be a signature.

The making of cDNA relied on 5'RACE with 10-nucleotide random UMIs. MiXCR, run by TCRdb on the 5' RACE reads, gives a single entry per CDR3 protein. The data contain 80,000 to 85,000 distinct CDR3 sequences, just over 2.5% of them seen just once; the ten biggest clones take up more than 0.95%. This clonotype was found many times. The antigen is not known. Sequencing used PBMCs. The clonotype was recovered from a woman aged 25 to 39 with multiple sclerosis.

In DNA, the CDR3 is TGTGCCAGCAGTGAAGCTAGCGGGAGATCAGGCGAGCAGTACTTC. Translating it yields CASSEASGRSGEQYF. This rearrangement joins TRBV2 to TRBJ2-7; 9 bases fit TRBD2. CDR1 and CDR2 from the germline V gene are SNHLY and FYNNEI. V trimming: 0 bases; J trimming: 6 bases; junction bases outside the gene matches: 6. The CDR3 runs 15 residues.